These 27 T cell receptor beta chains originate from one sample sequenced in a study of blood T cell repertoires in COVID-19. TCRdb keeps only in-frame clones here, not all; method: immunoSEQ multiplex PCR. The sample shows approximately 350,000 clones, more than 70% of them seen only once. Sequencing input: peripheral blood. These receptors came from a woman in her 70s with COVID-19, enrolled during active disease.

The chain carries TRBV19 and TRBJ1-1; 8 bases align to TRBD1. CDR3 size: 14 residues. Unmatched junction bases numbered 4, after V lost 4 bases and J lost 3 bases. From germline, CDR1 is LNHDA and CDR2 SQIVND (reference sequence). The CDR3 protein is CASSTRTGYTEAFF. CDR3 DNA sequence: TGTGCCAGTAGTACCCGGACAGGGTACACTGAAGCTTTCTTT.

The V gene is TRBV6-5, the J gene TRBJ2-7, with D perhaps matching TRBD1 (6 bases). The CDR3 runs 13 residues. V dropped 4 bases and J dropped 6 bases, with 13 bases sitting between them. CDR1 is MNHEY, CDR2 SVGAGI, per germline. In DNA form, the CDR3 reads TGTGCCAGCAGTTTGCATTTCAGGGGCGAGCAGTACTTC. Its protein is CASSLHFRGEQYF.

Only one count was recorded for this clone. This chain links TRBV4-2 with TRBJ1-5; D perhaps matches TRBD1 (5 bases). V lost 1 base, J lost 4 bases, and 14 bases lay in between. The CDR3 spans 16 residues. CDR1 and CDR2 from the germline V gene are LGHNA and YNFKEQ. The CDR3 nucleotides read TGTGCCAGCAGCCAAGCGGGGGAAGGGGCTAATCAGCCCCAGCATTTT. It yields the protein CASSQAGEGANQPQHF.

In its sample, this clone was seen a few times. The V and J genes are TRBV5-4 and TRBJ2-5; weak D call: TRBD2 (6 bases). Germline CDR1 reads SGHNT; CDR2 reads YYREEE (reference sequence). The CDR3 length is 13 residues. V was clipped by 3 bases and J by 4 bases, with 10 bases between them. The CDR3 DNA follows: TGTGCCAGCAGCTGGGGACTTTTAGAGACCCAGTACTTC. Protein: CASSWGLLETQYF.

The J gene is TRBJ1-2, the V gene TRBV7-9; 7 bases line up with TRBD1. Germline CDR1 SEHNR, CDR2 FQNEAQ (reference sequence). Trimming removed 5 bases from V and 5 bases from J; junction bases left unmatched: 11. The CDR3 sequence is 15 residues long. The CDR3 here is CASSPGEGAIYGYTF. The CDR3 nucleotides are TGTGCCAGCAGCCCCGGCGAGGGGGCAATATATGGCTACACCTTC.

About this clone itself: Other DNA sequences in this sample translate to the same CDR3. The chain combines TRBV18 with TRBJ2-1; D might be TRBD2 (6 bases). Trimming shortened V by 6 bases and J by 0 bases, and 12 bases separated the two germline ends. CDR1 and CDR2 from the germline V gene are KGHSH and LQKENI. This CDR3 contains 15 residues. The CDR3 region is CASSPGLSSYNEQFF. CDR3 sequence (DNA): TGTGCCAGCTCGCCGGGACTTAGCTCCTACAATGAGCAGTTCTTC.

This CDR3 is CASSPRTGDGYTF. For the CDR3, the DNA is TGTGCCAGCAGCCCTAGGACAGGGGACGGCTACACCTTC. The gene calls are TRBV7-2 and TRBJ1-2; 9 nucleotides agree with TRBD1. The CDR3 spans 13 residues. Looked up from germline, CDR1 is SGHTA and CDR2 is FQGNSA. J gave up 8 bases and V 5 bases, and 6 bases lay outside the gene matches.

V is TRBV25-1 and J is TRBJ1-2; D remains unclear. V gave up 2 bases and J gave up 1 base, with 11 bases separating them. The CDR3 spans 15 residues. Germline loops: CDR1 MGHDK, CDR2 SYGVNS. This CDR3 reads CASSELQSNNYGYTF. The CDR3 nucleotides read TGTGCCAGCAGTGAACTGCAGTCCAATAACTATGGCTACACCTTC.

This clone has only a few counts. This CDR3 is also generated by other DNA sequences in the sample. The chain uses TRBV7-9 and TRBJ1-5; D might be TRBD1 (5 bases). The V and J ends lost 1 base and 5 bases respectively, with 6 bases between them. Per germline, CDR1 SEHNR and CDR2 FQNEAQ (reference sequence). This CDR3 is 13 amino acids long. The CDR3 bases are TGTGCCAGCAGCTTAGGGGGCGATCAGCCCCAGCATTTT. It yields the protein CASSLGGDQPQHF.

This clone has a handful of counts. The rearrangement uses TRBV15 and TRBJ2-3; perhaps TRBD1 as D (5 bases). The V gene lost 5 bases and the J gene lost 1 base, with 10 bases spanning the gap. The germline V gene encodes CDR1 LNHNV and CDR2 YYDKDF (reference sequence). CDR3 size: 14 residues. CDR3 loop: CATSLQGGTDTQYF. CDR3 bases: TGTGCCACCAGCCTTCAGGGCGGCACAGATACGCAGTATTTT.

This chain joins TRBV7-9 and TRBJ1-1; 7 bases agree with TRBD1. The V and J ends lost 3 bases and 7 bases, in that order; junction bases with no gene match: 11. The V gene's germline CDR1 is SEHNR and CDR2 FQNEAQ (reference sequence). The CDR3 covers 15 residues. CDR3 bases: TGTGCCAGCAGCTTTGGACGAAAAGGGGGCTTTGAAGCTTTCTTT. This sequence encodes CASSFGRKGGFEAFF. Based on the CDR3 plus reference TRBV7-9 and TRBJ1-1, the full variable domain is DTGVSQNPRHKITKRGQNVTFRCDPISEHNRLYWYRQTLGQGPEFLTYFQNEAQLEKSRLLSDRFSAERPKGSFSTLEIQRTEQGDSAMYLCASSFGRKGGFEAFFGQGTRLTVV.

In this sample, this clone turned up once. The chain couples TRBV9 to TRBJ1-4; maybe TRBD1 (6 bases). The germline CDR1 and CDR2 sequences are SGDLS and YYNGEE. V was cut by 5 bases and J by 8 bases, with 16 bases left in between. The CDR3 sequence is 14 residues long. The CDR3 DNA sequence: TGTGCCAGCAGTCCAAGACAGGATGGAGAAAAACTGTTTTTT. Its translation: CASSPRQDGEKLFF.

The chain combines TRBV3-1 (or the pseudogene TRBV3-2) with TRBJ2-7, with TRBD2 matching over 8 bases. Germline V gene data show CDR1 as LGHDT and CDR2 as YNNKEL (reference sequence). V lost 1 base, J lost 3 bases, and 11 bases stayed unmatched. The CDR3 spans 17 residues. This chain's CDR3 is CASSQVSGGAQNYEQYF. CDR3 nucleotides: TGTGCCAGCAGCCAAGTGAGCGGGGGAGCTCAAAACTACGAGCAGTACTTC.

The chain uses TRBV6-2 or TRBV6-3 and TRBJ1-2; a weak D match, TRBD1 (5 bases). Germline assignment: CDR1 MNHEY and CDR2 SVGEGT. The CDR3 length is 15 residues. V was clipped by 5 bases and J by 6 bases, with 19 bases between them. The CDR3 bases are TGTGCCAGCAGTGCAACCAGGGTAACCCCTGATGGCTACACCTTC. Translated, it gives CASSATRVTPDGYTF.

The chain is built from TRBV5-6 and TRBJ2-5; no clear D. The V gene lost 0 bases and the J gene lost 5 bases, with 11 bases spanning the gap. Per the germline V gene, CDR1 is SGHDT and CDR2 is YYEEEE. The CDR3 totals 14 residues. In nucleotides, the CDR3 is TGTGCCAGCAGCTTGGCCGCCCGGGTCGAGACCCAGTACTTC. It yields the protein CASSLAARVETQYF.

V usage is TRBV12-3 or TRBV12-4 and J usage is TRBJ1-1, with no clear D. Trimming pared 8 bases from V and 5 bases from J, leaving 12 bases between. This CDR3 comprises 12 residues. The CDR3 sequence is CASGLGRTEAFF. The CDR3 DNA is TGTGCCAGCGGACTCGGGCGGACTGAAGCTTTCTTT.

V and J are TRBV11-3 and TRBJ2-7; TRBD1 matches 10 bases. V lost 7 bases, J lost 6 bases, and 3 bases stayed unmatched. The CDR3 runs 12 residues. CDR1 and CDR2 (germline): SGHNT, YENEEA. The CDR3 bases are TGTGCCAGCAAGGGACAGGGGATCGAGCAGTACTTC. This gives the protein CASKGQGIEQYF.

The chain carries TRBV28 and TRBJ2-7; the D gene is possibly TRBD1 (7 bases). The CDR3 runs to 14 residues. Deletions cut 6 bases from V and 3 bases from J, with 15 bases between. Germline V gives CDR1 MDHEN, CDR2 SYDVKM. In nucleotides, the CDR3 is TGTGCCAGCAGGGGGGGACAGAAGAACTACGAGCAGTACTTC. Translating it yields CASRGGQKNYEQYF.

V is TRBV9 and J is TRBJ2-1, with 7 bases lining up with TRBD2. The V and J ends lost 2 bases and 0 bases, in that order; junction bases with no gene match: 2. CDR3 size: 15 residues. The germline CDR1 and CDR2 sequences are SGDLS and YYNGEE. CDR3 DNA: TGTGCCAGCAGCGTCGGGGGGACCTCCTACAATGAGCAGTTCTTC. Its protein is CASSVGGTSYNEQFF.

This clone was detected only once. The CDR3 protein is CASSLQGPDTQYF. CDR3 bases: TGCGCCAGCAGCCTACAGGGTCCAGATACGCAGTATTTT. This chain uses TRBV4-3 with TRBJ2-3; TRBD1 might be the D (6 bases). The germline V gene has CDR1 LGHNA and CDR2 YSLEER. The V gene lost 4 bases and the J gene lost 4 bases, with 9 bases spanning the gap. The CDR3 runs 13 residues.

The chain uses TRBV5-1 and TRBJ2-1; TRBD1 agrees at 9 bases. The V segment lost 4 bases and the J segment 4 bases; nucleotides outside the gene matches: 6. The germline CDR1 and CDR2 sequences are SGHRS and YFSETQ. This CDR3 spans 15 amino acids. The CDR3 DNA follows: TGCGCCAGCAGCGAGGGACAGGGTTTGTACAATGAGCAGTTCTTC. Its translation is CASSEGQGLYNEQFF.

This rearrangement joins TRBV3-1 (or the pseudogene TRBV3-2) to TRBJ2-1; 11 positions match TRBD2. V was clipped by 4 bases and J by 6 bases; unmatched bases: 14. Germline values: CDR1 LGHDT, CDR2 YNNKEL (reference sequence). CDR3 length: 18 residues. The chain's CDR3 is CASSPPLGLAGGSNEQFF. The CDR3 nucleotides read TGTGCCAGCAGCCCCCCCCTTGGACTAGCGGGTGGCAGCAATGAGCAGTTCTTC.

The chain's CDR3 is CASSSGTGFTGELFF. CDR3 DNA sequence: TGTGCCAGCAGCTCCGGGACAGGGTTCACCGGGGAGCTGTTTTTT. V usage is TRBV5-8 and J usage is TRBJ2-2; TRBD1 matches at 9 bases. The CDR3 contains 15 residues. Germline CDR1 SGHTS, CDR2 YDEGEE. The J segment lost 4 bases and the V segment lost 3 bases, leaving 4 bases of the junction unmatched. The full variable domain, rest sourced from reference TRBV5-8 and TRBJ2-2, is EAGVTQSPTHLIKTRGQQATLRCSPISGHTSVYWYQQALGLGLQFLLWYDEGEERNRGNFPPRFSGRQFPNYSSELNVNALELEDSALYLCASSSGTGFTGELFFGEGSRLTVL.

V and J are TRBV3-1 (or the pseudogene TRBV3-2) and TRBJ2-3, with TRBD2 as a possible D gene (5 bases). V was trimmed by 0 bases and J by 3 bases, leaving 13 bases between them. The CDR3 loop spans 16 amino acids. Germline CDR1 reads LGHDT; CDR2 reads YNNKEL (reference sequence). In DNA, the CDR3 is TGTGCCAGCAGCCAAGAAGGCGGAGGATTTACAGATACGCAGTATTTT. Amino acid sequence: CASSQEGGGFTDTQYF.

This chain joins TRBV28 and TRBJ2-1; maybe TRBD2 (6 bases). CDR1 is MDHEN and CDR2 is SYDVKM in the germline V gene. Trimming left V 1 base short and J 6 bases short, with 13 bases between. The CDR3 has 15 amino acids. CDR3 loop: CASSLLGGKGNEQFF. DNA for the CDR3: TGTGCCAGCAGTTTATTGGGGGGAAAAGGCAATGAGCAGTTCTTC.

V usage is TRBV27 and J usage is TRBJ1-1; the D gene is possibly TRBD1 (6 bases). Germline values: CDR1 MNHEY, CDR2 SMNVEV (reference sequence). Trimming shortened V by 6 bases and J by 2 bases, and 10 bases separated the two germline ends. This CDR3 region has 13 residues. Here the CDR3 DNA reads TGTGCCAGCAGACGACAGGCTAACACTGAAGCTTTCTTT. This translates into CASRRQANTEAFF.

The CDR3 region has the DNA TGTGCCAGCAGTTACTCTGAGACAGGGGGCGCGTCCAAAAACATTCAGTACTTC. It yields the protein CASSYSETGGASKNIQYF. The V and J genes are TRBV6-2 or TRBV6-3 and TRBJ2-4; 10 nucleotides match TRBD1. The J segment lost 2 bases and the V segment lost 0 bases, leaving 7 bases of the junction unmatched. CDR3 length equals 18 residues. CDR1 is MNHEY, CDR2 SVGEGT, per germline.